This TCR beta chain was retrieved from a study of T cells in Graves' hyperthyroidism and ophthalmopathy (dated by TCRdb to the late 2010s). At the level of the whole study: Peripheral blood samples were taken at the time of initial diagnosis, prior to any treatment. TCR V-J signatures able to tell the groups apart were searched for in a discovery cohort of more than 90 patients, of whom over 40 had Graves' ophthalmopathy and around 57 had stable Graves' hyperthyroidism. Prospective prediction of ophthalmopathy was tested in an independent validation cohort of fewer than 20 hyperthyroidism patients and 15 to 17 patients who later progressed to ophthalmopathy. The roughly 90 discovery patients were divided at random into training and test sets in a 7:3 ratio. Thyroid tissue and blood T-cell repertoires from six Graves' hyperthyroidism patients were also compared in the study. After blood sampling, hyperthyroidism patients were treated with methimazole at a starting dose of 30 mg daily, and ophthalmopathy patients were treated with high-dose intravenous methylprednisolone. TCR Vbeta CDR3 sequencing of 120 to 150 peripheral blood samples (43 ophthalmopathy, about 80 hyperthyroidism and about 17 progressor patients) is reported in the paper. What the research found in general, with its limitations: In validation, the model predicted progression to ophthalmopathy a median of roughly 6.1 months before onset, with over 55% sensitivity and just under 75% specificity. No statistical method was used to fix the sample size in advance, and group allocation was not hidden from the investigators. In cross-validation, a model built on a 13 V-J signature told ophthalmopathy apart from stable hyperthyroidism with 85% to 90% sensitivity and approximately 84% specificity, and in testing the same model reached 80%/75%. Most expanded thyroid clonotypes (frequency above 0.001) were also found in blood, which suggests that blood repertoires may mirror thyroid immune responses.

Graves' hyperthyroidism was defined as stable when no progression to ophthalmopathy occurred over 18 months of follow-up. Hyperthyroidism patients were newly diagnosed, with disease duration under 2 months, and aged 18 to 65 years. Any patient with an uncontrolled infection, another autoimmune disease, pregnancy or lactation was excluded. Diagnoses were established on the basis of clinical symptoms, serum thyroxine and TRAb, thyroid ultrasound, and orbital computed tomography. PBMCs were separated from roughly 10 ml of fresh peripheral blood using Ficoll-Paque density gradient centrifugation. Total RNA was extracted with Trizol reagent, and quality was checked on an Agilent 2100 Bioanalyzer. TCR beta CDR3 regions were amplified from RNA transcripts. The TCR CDR3 was subjected to a first round of RT-PCR using the HTBI primer set and the Qiagen OneStep RT-PCR kit. A second multiplex PCR round built the libraries, followed by size selection and purification. Libraries were sequenced paired-end with 100 bp reads on an Illumina HiSeq2000. The study's own analysis went as follows. Raw data were processed with SOAPnuke, discarding reads with adapters, uncalled bases, mean Phred below 15, or no exact constant-primer or identifier match. High-quality paired reads were merged with COPE v1.2.5, and unique nucleotide sequences were defined as clonotypes. MiTCR v1.1 was used to align the clonotypes against IMGT TRBV, TRBD and TRBJ reference segments. The analysis was restricted to V-J combinations with a frequency above 0.0001, which together covered 99% to 99.2% of the repertoires. The TCS score was defined as the ratio of F50 (clonal expansion) to E x V (chaos), calculated using BLOSUM62-based TCRdist between CDR3 peptides within each V-J. Welch's t-statistics and random forest reduced 514 V-J features to under 15, which were used in a naive Bayes classifier (R e1071). In-frame beta chains were kept once TCRdb had trimmed the public reads at Q25 with fastp and called clones with MiXCR. Every CDR3 protein is listed once, alongside the most common genes and DNA of its rows. The V and J calls and clone size are TCRdb's, not the authors'. The sample table shows 500,000 to 650,000 distinct CDR3 sequences, and 14% are seen once. The leading ten clones occupy approximately 15% of the sample.

Concerning this clonotype itself: The clone's antigen remains unknown. Per-base quality was not reported, and no clone a single base away is much larger than it.

The source material was blood. The clonotype comes from a woman between 35 and 50 years old with Graves' hyperthyroidism.

The bases read TGTGCCAGCAGTTGGACAGGGGGCCCTAGGCGCACCGGGGAGCTGTTTTTT. It encodes CASSWTGGPRRTGELFF. The chain links TRBV27 with TRBJ2-2, and 11 junction bases match TRBD1. Including cysteine and phenylalanine, the CDR3 has 17 amino acids. The kept DNA is CDR3 alone, 51 bases in frame from the first base. The germline V gene (reference sequence) supplies CDR1 MNHEY and CDR2 SMNVEV. After removal of 4 bases from V and 4 bases from J, the junction retains 8 bases not matched to a gene.